Many counts were recorded for the clone carrying this T cell receptor beta chain. Germline V gene lookup returns CDR1 LGHNA and CDR2 YNFKEQ. This CDR3 comprises 17 residues. The junction had 7 bases not matched to a gene; V was cut back by 0 bases and J by 4 bases. These data come from a study of blood T cell repertoires in COVID-19. At the level of the study: Acute-phase and convalescent COVID-19 samples originated in the United States, Italy and Spain.

TCRdb's copy holds only in-frame clones and misses some; the assay was immunoSEQ multiplex PCR. The sample carries about 400,000 clones, roughly 85% recorded once. This receptor was obtained from a woman aged 30 to 39 with active or convalescent COVID-19. The J gene is TRBJ2-3, the V gene TRBV4-2; 10 bases align to TRBD2. Material for sequencing was peripheral blood. The CDR3 region has the DNA TGTGCCAGCAGCCAAGATTCTGCGAGCGGGGGGGCAGATACGCAGTATTTT. Its protein is CASSQDSASGGADTQYF.